This T cell receptor beta chain emerged from a study of blood T cell repertoires in COVID-19. Clones were read by immunoSEQ multiplex PCR, and TCRdb kept only the in-frame ones, dropping some. The repertoire holds around 300,000 clones, with 85% as singletons. The CDR3 has 15 residues. The V and J ends lost 5 bases and 1 base respectively, with 11 bases between them. The V gene's germline CDR1 is MNHEY and CDR2 SMNVEV (reference sequence). This chain links TRBV27 with TRBJ2-2; D is undetermined. The specimen sequenced was PBMCs or T cells enriched from blood (not recorded which). The sequence derives from a woman aged 45-65 years who had recovered from COVID-19. CDR3 in amino acids: CASSPGRLNTGELFF. The CDR3 bases are TGTGCCAGCAGTCCGGGTAGATTGAACACCGGGGAGCTGTTTTTT.